This T cell receptor (beta chain) comes out of a study of response to subunit inactivated influenza vaccine. Study-wide points: Seasonal influenza vaccination, on each occasion, was suggested by the authors to recruit few new T cells.

The sample holds many counts of this clonotype. As yet, its antigen is unknown. TCRdb re-analysed the RT-PCR reads in MiXCR, keeping a single row per CDR3 protein. The sample records roughly 460,000 distinct CDR3 sequences, around 9.9% being singletons. V gave up 2 bases and J gave up 5 bases; unmatched junction bases: 1. The CDR3 length is 13 residues. Germline CDR1 and CDR2: SGHRS and YFSETQ. The clonotype originates from a man aged 50 to 60 who received an inactivated influenza vaccine. The source was PBMCs from blood, collected roughly 46 days after vaccination. This chain links TRBV5-1 with TRBJ2-7; 10 nucleotides match TRBD2. The DNA of the CDR3 is TGCGCCAGCAGCTTTGGGACTAGCGACGAGCAGTACTTC. Its protein product is CASSFGTSDEQYF.